The T cell receptor beta chain under discussion was sequenced for a study of T cells in tuberculosis. Study findings and constraints: A GMM-specific repertoire classifier reached approximately 84% accuracy, AUROC about 0.9. Shorter CDR3-alpha in active tuberculosis partly drove smaller distances.

Remarks on this clone: No antigen is known for it.

Sequencing used immunoSEQ multiplex PCR; TCRdb keeps in-frame clones, though not all of them. The sample holds fewer than 40,000 clones, less than 95% seen once. Adolescents were screened for latent TB by skin test and IGRA. Unsorted cryopreserved PBMC were sequenced, averaging roughly 100,000 T cells per clinical donor. The sequenced material came from PBMCs. This sequence originates from a donor aged 10 to 29 with latent tuberculosis or without tuberculosis infection.

The CDR3 is CASSVAGEGVTDTQYF. CDR3 in DNA: TGTGCCAGCAGCGTAGCCGGGGAGGGAGTAACAGATACGCAGTATTTT. The chain uses TRBV9 and TRBJ2-3, with 7 bases aligning to TRBD2. The CDR3 spans 16 residues. V shed 0 bases, J shed 3 bases, and the junction held 7 bases outside the gene matches. Germline CDR1 is SGDLS and CDR2 is YYNGEE. The whole variable domain, remainder taken from reference TRBV9 and TRBJ2-3, is DSGVTQTPKHLITATGQRVTLRCSPRSGDLSVYWYQQSLDQGLQFLIQYYNGEERAKGNILERFSAQQFPDLHSELNLSSLELGDSALYFCASSVAGEGVTDTQYFGPGTRLTVL.